The rows below give T cell receptor beta chains drawn from one sample of a study of T cells after yellow fever vaccination. TCRdb reprocessed the 5' RACE reads via MiXCR and lists one record per CDR3 protein. This table has some 240,000 distinct CDR3 sequences, roughly 5.6% appearing once. The specimen was CD4+ T cells sorted from PBMCs, collected on the day of the yellow fever booster vaccination. These receptors were obtained from a man aged 18 to 29 who received the YFV17D yellow fever vaccine. Both conserved end residues are part of each CDR3. The D gene is left open where the match is weak. Expanded clones are given a class, and other clones once, few, many or no size at all.

v_gene: TRBV9; j_gene: TRBJ2-5; d_gene: -; abundance: -; CDR3nt: TGTGCCAGCAGCGCTCTTGGGGGAGGGGGCGGGACCCAGTACTTC; CDR3aa: CASSALGGGGGTQYF
v_gene: TRBV7-9; j_gene: TRBJ2-5; d_gene: -; abundance: -; CDR3nt: TGTGCCAGCAGCTATGTCCAGGCGGGCCAAGAGACCCAGTACTTC; CDR3aa: CASSYVQAGQETQYF
v_gene: TRBV15; j_gene: TRBJ2-2; d_gene: TRBD2; abundance: few; CDR3nt: TGTGCCACCAGCAGCCCTAGCGGGGGGCGGAGCACCGGGGAGCTGTTTTTT; CDR3aa: CATSSPSGGRSTGELFF
v_gene: TRBV7-3; j_gene: TRBJ2-2; d_gene: -; abundance: few; CDR3nt: TGTGCCAGCAGCTTAAGCCGGGGGGCAGGGACCGGGGAGCTGTTTTTT; CDR3aa: CASSLSRGAGTGELFF
v_gene: TRBV27; j_gene: TRBJ2-1; d_gene: TRBD2; abundance: -; CDR3nt: TGTGCCAGCAGCCTTCTAGCGGGGGGGCCCTACAATGAGCAGTTCTTC; CDR3aa: CASSLLAGGPYNEQFF
v_gene: TRBV20-1; j_gene: TRBJ2-6; d_gene: -; abundance: -; CDR3nt: TGCAGTGCTAGAGATGGAAACTCTGGGGCCAACGTCCTGACTTTC; CDR3aa: CSARDGNSGANVLTF
v_gene: TRBV7-9; j_gene: TRBJ2-1; d_gene: TRBD2; abundance: -; CDR3nt: TGTGCCAGCAGCTCCAACCCCAGACTAGCGGGGGGCAATGAGCAGTTCTTC; CDR3aa: CASSSNPRLAGGNEQFF
v_gene: TRBV9; j_gene: TRBJ2-1; d_gene: TRBD2; abundance: few; CDR3nt: TGTGCCAGCAGCGCGGGGGGTCGACGCAATGAGCAGTTCTTC; CDR3aa: CASSAGGRRNEQFF
v_gene: TRBV7-9; j_gene: TRBJ2-7; d_gene: TRBD2; abundance: few; CDR3nt: TGTGCCAGCAGCTCTGTTGCTAGCGGGTGGTCCTACGAGCAGTACTTC; CDR3aa: CASSSVASGWSYEQYF
v_gene: TRBV12-5; j_gene: TRBJ1-1; d_gene: TRBD1; abundance: few; CDR3nt: TGTGCTAGTGCTCCAGGGGGGGCTGTCTCTGAAGCTTTCTTT; CDR3aa: CASAPGGAVSEAFF
v_gene: TRBV4-3; j_gene: TRBJ2-2; d_gene: -; abundance: -; CDR3nt: TGCGCCAGCCGCTCGGACAGATCCACCGGGGAGCTGTTTTTT; CDR3aa: CASRSDRSTGELFF
v_gene: TRBV4-1; j_gene: TRBJ1-6; d_gene: -; abundance: -; CDR3nt: TGCGCCAGCAGGGGCCGGGCAAGCTCCTATAATTCACCCCTCCACTTT; CDR3aa: CASRGRASSYNSPLHF
v_gene: TRBV20-1; j_gene: TRBJ1-6; d_gene: -; abundance: many; CDR3nt: TGCAGTGCTGGACAGAATAATTCACCCCTCCACTTT; CDR3aa: CSAGQNNSPLHF
v_gene: TRBV5-4; j_gene: TRBJ2-7; d_gene: -; abundance: few; CDR3nt: TGTGCCAGCAGCTCGTCGACAGGTAACCTCTACGAGCAGTACTTC; CDR3aa: CASSSSTGNLYEQYF
v_gene: TRBV5-5; j_gene: TRBJ2-3; d_gene: TRBD2; abundance: -; CDR3nt: TGTGCCAGCAGCTTGGTGCCGCGGGGGGATGATACGCAGTATTTT; CDR3aa: CASSLVPRGDDTQYF
v_gene: TRBV7-3; j_gene: TRBJ2-5; d_gene: -; abundance: many; CDR3nt: TGTGCCAGCAGCTCCGACCGGGGGCAGACCCAGTACTTC; CDR3aa: CASSSDRGQTQYF
v_gene: TRBV7-2; j_gene: TRBJ2-7; d_gene: -; abundance: -; CDR3nt: TGTGCCAGCAGCTCCAGGGTCTCCTACGAGCAGTACTTC; CDR3aa: CASSSRVSYEQYF
v_gene: TRBV7-6; j_gene: TRBJ2-1; d_gene: -; abundance: few; CDR3nt: TGTGCCAGCAGCCACGGCTCCTACAATGAGCAGTTCTTC; CDR3aa: CASSHGSYNEQFF
v_gene: TRBV5-1; j_gene: TRBJ2-5; d_gene: TRBD1; abundance: few; CDR3nt: TGCGCCAGCGTACAGGGGGACCAAGAGACCCAGTACTTC; CDR3aa: CASVQGDQETQYF
v_gene: TRBV7-9; j_gene: TRBJ1-6; d_gene: -; abundance: -; CDR3nt: TGTGCCAGCAGCCCGGACGGGAACCGAGGGGCCTATAATTCACCCCTCCACTTT; CDR3aa: CASSPDGNRGAYNSPLHF
v_gene: TRBV20-1; j_gene: TRBJ1-5; d_gene: TRBD1; abundance: -; CDR3nt: TGCAGTGCTACGGACAGGGCCGCGTTGCAGCCCCAGCATTTT; CDR3aa: CSATDRAALQPQHF
v_gene: TRBV7-2; j_gene: TRBJ1-2; d_gene: TRBD1; abundance: many; CDR3nt: TGTGCCAGCAGCTCATACAGGGGAGTAGATCACTATGGCTACACCTTC; CDR3aa: CASSSYRGVDHYGYTF
v_gene: TRBV20-1; j_gene: TRBJ2-1; d_gene: TRBD2; abundance: few; CDR3nt: TGTGGGACTAGCGGGGGAATAAATGAGCAGTTCTTC; CDR3aa: CGTSGGINEQFF
v_gene: TRBV5-1; j_gene: TRBJ2-1; d_gene: TRBD2; abundance: many; CDR3nt: TGCGCCAGCAGCTTGGATCCTAGCGGGGCGGATGAGCAGTTCTTC; CDR3aa: CASSLDPSGADEQFF
v_gene: TRBV7-2; j_gene: TRBJ2-3; d_gene: -; abundance: many; CDR3nt: TGTGCCAGCAGTTCCACGACAGATACGCAGTATTTT; CDR3aa: CASSSTTDTQYF
v_gene: TRBV7-2; j_gene: TRBJ2-5; d_gene: -; abundance: few; CDR3nt: TGTGCCAGCAGCTTGGGGGCCCTCGGGGGAGGTTACGGAAAAGAGACCCAGTACTTC; CDR3aa: CASSLGALGGGYGKETQYF
v_gene: TRBV7-9; j_gene: TRBJ1-1; d_gene: -; abundance: few; CDR3nt: TGTGCCAGCAGCCGGGGACGGGGGACGGCTGAAGCTTTCTTT; CDR3aa: CASSRGRGTAEAFF
v_gene: TRBV4-1; j_gene: TRBJ1-5; d_gene: -; abundance: many; CDR3nt: TGCGCCAGCAGCCAAGAGGGCGGTTATAGCAATCAGCCCCAGCATTTT; CDR3aa: CASSQEGGYSNQPQHF
v_gene: TRBV10-3; j_gene: TRBJ2-1; d_gene: TRBD2; abundance: few; CDR3nt: TGTGCCATCAGTGACCCCCACACCGGTAGCGGGGGGCCTTCCTACAATGAGCAGTTCTTC; CDR3aa: CAISDPHTGSGGPSYNEQFF
v_gene: TRBV20-1; j_gene: TRBJ2-5; d_gene: -; abundance: few; CDR3nt: TGCAGTGCTAGAGATCGGCCGGGGACCCAGTACTTC; CDR3aa: CSARDRPGTQYF
v_gene: TRBV5-1; j_gene: TRBJ1-2; d_gene: -; abundance: few; CDR3nt: TGCGCCAGCAGCCCCAGAGACGACAGGTACTATGGCTACACCTTC; CDR3aa: CASSPRDDRYYGYTF
v_gene: TRBV27; j_gene: TRBJ2-1; d_gene: TRBD2; abundance: many; CDR3nt: TGTGCCAGCATCCTTCCCCCTAGCGGGGGGGCCTACAATGAGCAGTTCTTC; CDR3aa: CASILPPSGGAYNEQFF
v_gene: TRBV7-2; j_gene: TRBJ2-5; d_gene: -; abundance: -; CDR3nt: TGTGCCAGCAGCCCACAGGGTGGGGGGGAGACCCAGTACTTC; CDR3aa: CASSPQGGGETQYF
v_gene: TRBV6-5; j_gene: TRBJ1-3; d_gene: -; abundance: once; CDR3nt: TGTGCCAGCAGGCCGACAGTACACCGACTAAACACCATATATTTT; CDR3aa: CASRPTVHRLNTIYF
v_gene: TRBV7-6; j_gene: TRBJ2-3; d_gene: -; abundance: many; CDR3nt: TGTGCCAGCAGCTTACCTACCACAGATACGCAGTATTTT; CDR3aa: CASSLPTTDTQYF
v_gene: TRBV7-9; j_gene: TRBJ1-5; d_gene: TRBD1; abundance: -; CDR3nt: TGTGCCAGCAGCTTAGAAGGGTCAGGGGGCGGACAGCCCCAGCATTTT; CDR3aa: CASSLEGSGGGQPQHF
v_gene: TRBV5-4; j_gene: TRBJ2-7; d_gene: TRBD2; abundance: -; CDR3nt: TGTGCCAGTACGCCATCCCCGGGACTAAACTACGAGCAGTACTTC; CDR3aa: CASTPSPGLNYEQYF
v_gene: TRBV9; j_gene: TRBJ2-5; d_gene: -; abundance: many; CDR3nt: TGTGCCAGCAGCGTAGACGGGCGGAGGCTGGGTCAAGAGACCCAGTACTTC; CDR3aa: CASSVDGRRLGQETQYF
v_gene: TRBV29-1; j_gene: TRBJ2-1; d_gene: TRBD1; abundance: few; CDR3nt: TGCAGCATGGGACAGGGATTTGGCAATGAGCAGTTCTTC; CDR3aa: CSMGQGFGNEQFF
v_gene: TRBV4-3; j_gene: TRBJ2-7; d_gene: -; abundance: many; CDR3nt: TGCGCCAGCAGCCACCGACTGGGGGAGAGCTCCTACGAGCAGTACTTC; CDR3aa: CASSHRLGESSYEQYF
v_gene: TRBV7-3; j_gene: TRBJ1-1; d_gene: -; abundance: -; CDR3nt: TGTGCCAGCAGCCTGGACCCAATTGAAGCTTTCTTT; CDR3aa: CASSLDPIEAFF
v_gene: TRBV9; j_gene: TRBJ2-3; d_gene: -; abundance: -; CDR3nt: TGTGCCAGCAGCGTAGCGGGGGCTAGCACAGATACGCAGTATTTT; CDR3aa: CASSVAGASTDTQYF
v_gene: TRBV6-5; j_gene: TRBJ2-5; d_gene: -; abundance: -; CDR3nt: TGTGCCAGCAGACCTCCGGCACCAAAATCCTGGTCGGAGACCCAGTACTTC; CDR3aa: CASRPPAPKSWSETQYF
v_gene: TRBV2; j_gene: TRBJ2-1; d_gene: -; abundance: many; CDR3nt: TGTGCCAGCCAGCAGGGTTACAATGAGCAGTTCTTC; CDR3aa: CASQQGYNEQFF
v_gene: TRBV4-2; j_gene: TRBJ1-2; d_gene: -; abundance: -; CDR3nt: TGTGCCAGATTTTGGGGGGATCCTATCTATGGCTACACCTTC; CDR3aa: CARFWGDPIYGYTF
v_gene: TRBV7-6; j_gene: TRBJ1-3; d_gene: -; abundance: -; CDR3nt: TGTGCCAGCAGCTTAGTTCCGGACACCTCTGGAAACACCATATATTTT; CDR3aa: CASSLVPDTSGNTIYF
v_gene: TRBV12-3/TRBV12-4; j_gene: TRBJ1-3; d_gene: TRBD1; abundance: -; CDR3nt: TGTGCCGCTGGGGACAGGGATACCCCGAGCTCTGGAAACACCATATATTTT; CDR3aa: CAAGDRDTPSSGNTIYF
v_gene: TRBV7-2; j_gene: TRBJ2-6; d_gene: TRBD1; abundance: few; CDR3nt: TGTGCCAGCAGCCCGCGGGACAGGGGGCCTGGGGCCAACGTCCTGACTTTC; CDR3aa: CASSPRDRGPGANVLTF
v_gene: TRBV5-1; j_gene: TRBJ1-2; d_gene: TRBD1; abundance: -; CDR3nt: TGCGCCAGCAGCTTAGAGGGGGCGACGATTGGCTACACCTTC; CDR3aa: CASSLEGATIGYTF
v_gene: TRBV2; j_gene: TRBJ2-5; d_gene: -; abundance: many; CDR3nt: TGTGCCAGCAGTGAATCGCCCGGGTCTGAGACCCAGTACTTC; CDR3aa: CASSESPGSETQYF
v_gene: TRBV7-9; j_gene: TRBJ1-4; d_gene: -; abundance: -; CDR3nt: TGTGCCAGCATCCTACAGGACGCAACTAATGAAAAACTGTTTTTT; CDR3aa: CASILQDATNEKLFF
v_gene: TRBV11-3; j_gene: TRBJ2-5; d_gene: -; abundance: -; CDR3nt: TGTGCCAGCAGCTATCGTCCCGGGGAGACCCAGTACTTC; CDR3aa: CASSYRPGETQYF
v_gene: TRBV20-1; j_gene: TRBJ2-5; d_gene: -; abundance: -; CDR3nt: TGCAGTGCTAGACAGTCATGGGGGATAGAGACCCAGTACTTC; CDR3aa: CSARQSWGIETQYF
v_gene: TRBV18; j_gene: TRBJ1-2; d_gene: TRBD1; abundance: -; CDR3nt: TGTGCCAGCTCACCTTCCACTGCCGGGACAGGGGAAGGCTACACCTTC; CDR3aa: CASSPSTAGTGEGYTF
v_gene: TRBV10-3; j_gene: TRBJ1-4; d_gene: TRBD1; abundance: few; CDR3nt: TGTGCCATCAGGGAGGGACAGGGTGATGAAAAACTGTTTTTT; CDR3aa: CAIREGQGDEKLFF
v_gene: TRBV9; j_gene: TRBJ2-3; d_gene: -; abundance: -; CDR3nt: TGTGCCAGCAGCGTAGGGTTCGACCCTGGGGCGGATACGCAGTATTTT; CDR3aa: CASSVGFDPGADTQYF
v_gene: TRBV28; j_gene: TRBJ1-1; d_gene: -; abundance: many; CDR3nt: TGTGCCAGCAGTTTTCAGTACTCCAACCCGAACACTGAAGCTTTCTTT; CDR3aa: CASSFQYSNPNTEAFF